A selection of T cell receptor beta chains follows, all from one sample in a study of technical replicates of blood from several donors. Some clones are missing from TCRdb's copy, which holds only in-frame ones; the method was immunoSEQ multiplex PCR. In the table there are almost 70,000 clones, about 90% of which are singletons. Sequences were obtained from PBMCs. Receptor source: a human donor in good health. Some clones in this sample may be carry-over from other donors' samples. Both conserved end residues are part of each CDR3. The order of the fields is V gene, D gene, J gene, clone size, CDR3 DNA, CDR3 protein. A D gene is named only where the DNA matches it firmly. Some rows mark clone size as missing; the rest say once, few, many or name a class of expanded clone.

v_gene: TRBV5-4
d_gene: .
j_gene: TRBJ1-3
abundance: .
CDR3nt: TGTGCCAGCAGCCCCGGGGGTTTAGGAAACACCATATATTTT
CDR3aa: CASSPGGLGNTIYF

v_gene: TRBV9
d_gene: .
j_gene: TRBJ2-1
abundance: .
CDR3nt: TGTGCCAGCAGCCCCTCAGGGACTCTCTTTTGGGGTGAGCAGTTCTTC
CDR3aa: CASSPSGTLFWGEQFF

v_gene: TRBV15
d_gene: TRBD1
j_gene: TRBJ2-7
abundance: .
CDR3nt: TGTGCCACCAGCCCGCTCCCCGGACAGGTCTACGAGCAGTACTTC
CDR3aa: CATSPLPGQVYEQYF

v_gene: TRBV10-3
d_gene: .
j_gene: TRBJ1-1
abundance: .
CDR3nt: TGTGCCATCACGGGCCGGGAGAACACTGAAGCTTTCTTT
CDR3aa: CAITGRENTEAFF

v_gene: TRBV2
d_gene: .
j_gene: TRBJ1-1
abundance: .
CDR3nt: TGTGCCAGTAGGGAACTTGGACAGCGTAACACTGAAGCTTTCTTT
CDR3aa: CASRELGQRNTEAFF

v_gene: TRBV4-3
d_gene: .
j_gene: TRBJ2-1
abundance: .
CDR3nt: TGCGCCAGCAGCCAAGATTACCAGGGTGGCGATGAGCAGTTCTTC
CDR3aa: CASSQDYQGGDEQFF

v_gene: TRBV30
d_gene: .
j_gene: TRBJ2-3
abundance: .
CDR3nt: TGTGCCTGGAGTCCCCGAGATACGCAGTATTTT
CDR3aa: CAWSPRDTQYF

v_gene: TRBV19
d_gene: TRBD2
j_gene: TRBJ2-2
abundance: once
CDR3nt: TGTGCCAGTAGTCCCCTAGCGGGTAAAGCCGGGGAGCTGTTTTTT
CDR3aa: CASSPLAGKAGELFF

v_gene: TRBV7-2
d_gene: TRBD1
j_gene: TRBJ1-2
abundance: .
CDR3nt: TGTGCCAGCAGCCGGACAGGGCGCGGCTACACCTTC
CDR3aa: CASSRTGRGYTF

v_gene: TRBV6-4
d_gene: .
j_gene: TRBJ2-1
abundance: .
CDR3nt: TGTGCCAGCAGTGACCAGGGGAATCCGCAGTTCTTC
CDR3aa: CASSDQGNPQFF

v_gene: TRBV7-3
d_gene: .
j_gene: TRBJ1-3
abundance: .
CDR3nt: TGTGCCAGCAGCTCAACTGGAAACACCATATATTTT
CDR3aa: CASSSTGNTIYF

v_gene: TRBV7-9
d_gene: .
j_gene: TRBJ2-7
abundance: .
CDR3nt: TGTGCCAGCAGCTCCCACCAGGGCGAGCAGTACTTC
CDR3aa: CASSSHQGEQYF

v_gene: TRBV5-1
d_gene: .
j_gene: TRBJ1-2
abundance: .
CDR3nt: TGCGCCAGCAGCGCGGACAGCACCTATGGCTACACCTTC
CDR3aa: CASSADSTYGYTF

v_gene: TRBV5-1
d_gene: TRBD2
j_gene: TRBJ2-1
abundance: .
CDR3nt: TGCGCCAGCAGCTTCACGGGGGGCTACAATGAGCAGTTCTTC
CDR3aa: CASSFTGGYNEQFF

v_gene: TRBV6-6
d_gene: TRBD1
j_gene: TRBJ1-2
abundance: .
CDR3nt: TGTGCCAGCAGTTACGCGGGACAGACCCACTATGGCTACACCTTC
CDR3aa: CASSYAGQTHYGYTF

v_gene: TRBV7-2
d_gene: .
j_gene: TRBJ2-7
abundance: .
CDR3nt: TGTGCCAGCAGCTTAGAACTCGGGAACTACGAGCAGTACTTC
CDR3aa: CASSLELGNYEQYF

v_gene: TRBV6-4
d_gene: .
j_gene: TRBJ1-2
abundance: .
CDR3nt: TGTGCCAGCAGAGCAACGGCGGCAGCTTCTAACTATGGCTACACCTTC
CDR3aa: CASRATAAASNYGYTF

v_gene: TRBV7-3
d_gene: TRBD1
j_gene: TRBJ2-7
abundance: .
CDR3nt: TGTGCCAGCAGCTTGGGGTTCGGGACAGGGGGAAACGAGCAGTACTTC
CDR3aa: CASSLGFGTGGNEQYF

v_gene: TRBV5-6
d_gene: .
j_gene: TRBJ2-2
abundance: .
CDR3nt: TGTGCCAGCAGCTTGGTTGGCGGGGGCCGGGCCGGGGAGCTGTTTTTT
CDR3aa: CASSLVGGGRAGELFF

v_gene: TRBV19
d_gene: TRBD2
j_gene: TRBJ2-1
abundance: .
CDR3nt: TGTGCCAGTAGTGAGATAGGAGCGGGACTATCACGCAATGAGCAGTTCTTC
CDR3aa: CASSEIGAGLSRNEQFF

v_gene: TRBV7-7
d_gene: TRBD2
j_gene: TRBJ2-5
abundance: .
CDR3nt: TGTGCCAGCAGCCTCGGGACTAGCGTTGAAGAGACCCAGTACTTC
CDR3aa: CASSLGTSVEETQYF

v_gene: TRBV5-3
d_gene: .
j_gene: TRBJ2-3
abundance: .
CDR3nt: TGTGCCAGAAGCTTGGTGTGGTCCTATAGTACAGATACGCAGTATTTT
CDR3aa: CARSLVWSYSTDTQYF

v_gene: TRBV2
d_gene: .
j_gene: TRBJ2-2
abundance: .
CDR3nt: TGTGCCAGCAGTGAAGCTACTCGCGTAAACACCGGGGAGCTGTTTTTT
CDR3aa: CASSEATRVNTGELFF

v_gene: TRBV6-5
d_gene: .
j_gene: TRBJ1-1
abundance: .
CDR3nt: TGTGCCAGCAGCCGGGGGACTGAAGCTTTCTTT
CDR3aa: CASSRGTEAFF

v_gene: TRBV4-2
d_gene: .
j_gene: TRBJ1-3
abundance: .
CDR3nt: TGTGCCAGCAGCCAAGAGGGAGGGCAGGGGGGAAACACCATATATTTT
CDR3aa: CASSQEGGQGGNTIYF

v_gene: TRBV7-2
d_gene: .
j_gene: TRBJ2-2
abundance: .
CDR3nt: TGTGCCAGCAGCTCTAGAAACGGGGAGCTGTTTTTT
CDR3aa: CASSSRNGELFF

v_gene: TRBV11-3
d_gene: .
j_gene: TRBJ1-1
abundance: .
CDR3nt: TGTGCCAGCAGCCAAACTCCCGGGTCTGAAGCTTTCTTT
CDR3aa: CASSQTPGSEAFF

v_gene: TRBV7-9
d_gene: .
j_gene: TRBJ1-1
abundance: once
CDR3nt: TGTGCCAGCATAGTCGATCCTCCATCTGAAGCTTTCTTT
CDR3aa: CASIVDPPSEAFF

v_gene: TRBV7-9
d_gene: .
j_gene: TRBJ1-4
abundance: .
CDR3nt: TGTGCCAGCAGCTTCTCCGGGTCTAATGAAAAACTGTTTTTT
CDR3aa: CASSFSGSNEKLFF

v_gene: TRBV15
d_gene: .
j_gene: TRBJ1-5
abundance: once
CDR3nt: TGTGCCACCAGCAGCGGACAGTCTAGCAATCAGCCCCAGCATTTT
CDR3aa: CATSSGQSSNQPQHF

v_gene: TRBV7-3
d_gene: .
j_gene: TRBJ2-3
abundance: .
CDR3nt: TGTGCCAGCAGCTATACAGGTTGGACAGATACGCAGTATTTT
CDR3aa: CASSYTGWTDTQYF

v_gene: TRBV30
d_gene: .
j_gene: TRBJ2-7
abundance: .
CDR3nt: TGTGCCTGGAGTGAGGCTGGCAGGGGACTACCCCTTAGCTCCTACGAGCAGTACTTC
CDR3aa: CAWSEAGRGLPLSSYEQYF

v_gene: TRBV11-2
d_gene: TRBD1
j_gene: TRBJ1-4
abundance: .
CDR3nt: TGTGCCAGCAGCAGAACCGGGACAGGGGAAAAACTGTTTTTT
CDR3aa: CASSRTGTGEKLFF

v_gene: TRBV5-6
d_gene: .
j_gene: TRBJ2-7
abundance: .
CDR3nt: TGTGCCAGCAGCCCCGGCAGGAACTACGAGCAGTACTTC
CDR3aa: CASSPGRNYEQYF

v_gene: TRBV4-2
d_gene: TRBD2
j_gene: TRBJ2-2
abundance: .
CDR3nt: TGTGCCAGCAGCCAGGAAAAAAGCGGGAGGGGGGCCGGGGAGCTGTTTTTT
CDR3aa: CASSQEKSGRGAGELFF

v_gene: TRBV25-1
d_gene: .
j_gene: TRBJ1-5
abundance: .
CDR3nt: TGTGCCAGCAGTGCGGGGATGTTTAATCAGCCCCAGCATTTT
CDR3aa: CASSAGMFNQPQHF

v_gene: TRBV6-5
d_gene: TRBD1
j_gene: TRBJ2-7
abundance: once
CDR3nt: TGTGCCAGCAGTTACTCGGTCAGGGGGACGTACGAGCAGTACTTC
CDR3aa: CASSYSVRGTYEQYF

v_gene: TRBV9
d_gene: .
j_gene: TRBJ2-6
abundance: .
CDR3nt: TGTGCCAGCAGCATCGGGGTCGGAGGCTCTGGGGCCAACGTCCTGACTTTC
CDR3aa: CASSIGVGGSGANVLTF

v_gene: TRBV19
d_gene: .
j_gene: TRBJ2-1
abundance: .
CDR3nt: TGTGCCAGTAGCTATAGAGGGACAAACGCCTACAATGAGCAGTTCTTC
CDR3aa: CASSYRGTNAYNEQFF

v_gene: TRBV2
d_gene: .
j_gene: TRBJ1-1
abundance: .
CDR3nt: TGTGCCAGCAGCGAGGGAGGGGAGGGGACTGAAGCTTTCTTT
CDR3aa: CASSEGGEGTEAFF

v_gene: TRBV4-3
d_gene: TRBD2
j_gene: TRBJ2-3
abundance: .
CDR3nt: TGCGCCAGCAGCCAGAACAGCGGGGGCACAGATACGCAGTATTTT
CDR3aa: CASSQNSGGTDTQYF